Presented here are 11 T cell receptor beta chains from one specimen sequenced in a study of cytomegalovirus exposure and HLA in healthy donors. PCR employed 60 Vbeta and 13 Jbeta primers. The protocol was immunoSEQ multiplex PCR, while the TCRdb copy is restricted to in-frame clones and leaves out a portion. This repertoire shows around 94,000 clones, over 60% found once; its top ten account for around 4.6%. The sequenced sample consisted of PBMCs. Every receptor here comes from a woman aged 40 to 50 in good health and CMV-seropositive.

This clone was seen just once. The chain carries TRBV29-1 and TRBJ2-6; 9 bases agree with TRBD1. The CDR3 length is 16 residues. After removal of 2 bases from V and 4 bases from J, the junction contained 6 bases not matched to a gene. In germline, CDR1 is SQVTM, CDR2 ANQGSEA. CDR3 protein: CSVELGQGSGANVLTF. CDR3 DNA sequence: TGCAGCGTTGAATTGGGACAGGGCTCAGGGGCCAACGTCCTGACTTTC.

In nucleotides, the CDR3 is TGTGCCAGCAGACATCGGACTGTACGTTTGAACACTGAAGCTTTCTTT. It translates to CASRHRTVRLNTEAFF. The chain is built from TRBV13 and TRBJ1-1; no reliable D call. Germline lookup yields CDR1 PRHDT and CDR2 FYEKMQ (reference sequence). This CDR3 comprises 16 residues. The V end was cut by 6 bases, the J end by 0 bases, with 17 bases between. Filled out from reference TRBV13 and TRBJ1-1, the complete variable domain reads AAGVIQSPRHLIKEKRETATLKCYPIPRHDTVYWYQQGPGQDPQFLISFYEKMQSDKGSIPDRFSAQQFSDYHSELNMSSLELGDSALYFCASRHRTVRLNTEAFFGQGTRLTVV.

A single count supports this clone. V and J are TRBV27 and TRBJ2-7; 8 bases match TRBD1. The length of the CDR3 is 13 residues. The germline CDR1 and CDR2 sequences are MNHEY and SMNVEV (reference sequence). With V trimmed by 10 bases and J by 2 bases, 7 bases remained unmatched. The CDR3 nucleotides are TGTGCCACCCGGGACAGGCCTGCCTACGAGCAGTACTTC. This codes for CATRDRPAYEQYF.

The chain recombines TRBV5-4 with TRBJ2-1; TRBD1 matches at 8 bases. This CDR3 region has 14 residues. V shed 1 base and J 5 bases; nucleotides not matched to a gene: 2. Germline V lookup: CDR1 SGHNT, CDR2 YYREEE (reference sequence). The CDR3 nucleotides are TGTGCCAGCAGCTTGCCGGACAGGGACAATGAGCAGTTCTTC. Protein: CASSLPDRDNEQFF. The whole variable domain, filled in from reference TRBV5-4 and TRBJ2-1, reads ETGVTQSPTHLIKTRGQQVTLRCSSQSGHNTVSWYQQALGQGPQFIFQYYREEENGRGNFPPRFSGLQFPNYSSELNVNALELDDSALYLCASSLPDRDNEQFFGPGTRLTVL.

The V and J genes are TRBV27 and TRBJ2-7; D is undetermined. The CDR3 consists of 13 residues. The germline V gene has CDR1 MNHEY and CDR2 SMNVEV (reference sequence). The V end was cut by 4 bases, the J end by 0 bases, with 7 bases between. The CDR3 region has the DNA TGTGCCAGCAGTTATGGCAACTCCTACGAGCAGTACTTC. Its protein product is CASSYGNSYEQYF.

The genes are TRBV28 and TRBJ2-2, with TRBD2 matching over 9 bases. Germline CDR1 MDHEN, CDR2 SYDVKM. V lost 5 bases and J lost 1; bases outside the gene matches: 5. This CDR3 is built from 16 residues. The CDR3 DNA sequence: TGTGCCAGCAGTAGTAGGACTAGCGAGAACACCGGGGAGCTGTTTTTT. Encoded protein: CASSSRTSENTGELFF.

The V and J genes are TRBV19 and TRBJ2-5, with D possibly matching TRBD2 (7 bases). Trimming pared 1 base from V and 4 bases from J, leaving 16 bases between. Germline CDR1 LNHDA, CDR2 SQIVND (reference sequence). The CDR3 consists of 16 residues. The CDR3 loop is CASSIAALGGGETQYF. The CDR3 nucleotides are TGTGCCAGTAGTATAGCCGCCCTGGGAGGGGGAGAGACCCAGTACTTC.

The chain joins TRBV5-6 to TRBJ1-4; 10 bases fit TRBD1. With V trimmed by 3 bases and J by 2 bases, 1 base remained unmatched. The CDR3 contains 15 residues. Germline values: CDR1 SGHDT, CDR2 YYEEEE. The CDR3 DNA reads as TGTGCCAGCAGCTGGGACAGGGGCACTAATGAAAAACTGTTTTTT. This translates into CASSWDRGTNEKLFF.

This sequence joins TRBV19 and TRBJ2-2; 7 positions agree with TRBD1. Germline CDR1 reads LNHDA; CDR2 reads SQIVND (reference sequence). The CDR3 is 14 residues long. V lost 6 bases and J lost 6; bases outside the gene matches: 7. The CDR3 region is CASRQTGAPGELFF. For the CDR3, the DNA is TGTGCCAGTAGACAAACAGGGGCCCCCGGGGAGCTGTTTTTT. The whole variable domain, remainder taken from reference TRBV19 and TRBJ2-2, is DGGITQSPKYLFRKEGQNVTLSCEQNLNHDAMYWYRQDPGQGLRLIYYSQIVNDFQKGDIAEGYSVSREKKESFPLTVTSAQKNPTAFYLCASRQTGAPGELFFGEGSRLTVL.

The rearrangement uses TRBV18 and TRBJ2-7; possible D gene TRBD1, 7 bases. CDR1 KGHSH and CDR2 LQKENI come from the germline V gene. V lost 6 bases to trimming and J lost 4 bases, with 19 bases between them. The CDR3 covers 15 residues. The CDR3 nucleotides are TGTGCCAGCTCGTCCTCCCAGGGGGGTTGGTACGAGCAGTACTTC. Translating it yields CASSSSQGGWYEQYF. Together with reference TRBV18 and TRBJ2-7, the CDR3 gives the full variable domain: NAGVMQNPRHLVRRRGQEARLRCSPMKGHSHVYWYRQLPEEGLKFMVYLQKENIIDESGMPKERFSAEFPKEGPSILRIQQVVRGDSAAYFCASSSSQGGWYEQYFGPGTRLTVT.

The gene calls are TRBV6-5 and TRBJ1-2, with unresolved D. V was shortened by 5 bases and J by 4 bases, with 14 bases between the two germline ends. The CDR3 loop spans 14 amino acids. Per the germline V gene, CDR1 is MNHEY and CDR2 is SVGAGI. The CDR3 reads CASSPVMVSYGYTF. CDR3 sequence (DNA): TGTGCCAGCAGTCCCGTGATGGTGAGCTATGGCTACACCTTC.